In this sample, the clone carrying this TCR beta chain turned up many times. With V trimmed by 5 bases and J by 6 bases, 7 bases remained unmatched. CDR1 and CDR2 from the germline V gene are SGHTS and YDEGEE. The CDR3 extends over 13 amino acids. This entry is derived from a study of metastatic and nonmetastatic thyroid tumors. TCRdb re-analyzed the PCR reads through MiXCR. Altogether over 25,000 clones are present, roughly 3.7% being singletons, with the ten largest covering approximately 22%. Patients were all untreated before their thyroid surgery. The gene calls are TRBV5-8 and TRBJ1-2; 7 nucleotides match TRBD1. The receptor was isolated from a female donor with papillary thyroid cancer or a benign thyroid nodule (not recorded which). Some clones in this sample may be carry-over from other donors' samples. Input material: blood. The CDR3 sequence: CASRSGTEDGYTF. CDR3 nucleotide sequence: TGTGCCAGCAGATCCGGGACAGAGGATGGCTACACCTTC.